The 24 T cell receptor beta chains below were found in one sample sequenced in a study of shared clonotypes between healthy human individuals. The protocol was immunoSEQ multiplex PCR, while the TCRdb copy is restricted to in-frame clones and leaves out a portion. The sample lists about 1.9 million clones, just over 90% occurring once. The naive CD8 subset, CD45RO-negative cells positively selected for CCR7, excluded terminally differentiated effector memory CD45RA+ cells. Source material: naive CD8+ T cells from PBMCs. Receptors were obtained from a man younger than 35 in good health. Some clones in this sample may be carry-over from other donors' samples.

V gene TRBV28 combines with J gene TRBJ1-1, with D maybe TRBD1 (5 bases). The CDR3 is 14 residues long. The germline gives CDR1 MDHEN, CDR2 SYDVKM. V was cut by 5 bases and J by 0 bases, with 10 bases left in between. As DNA, the CDR3 is TGTGCCAGCAGTGCGGGACTCCTGAACACTGAAGCTTTCTTT. Translation: CASSAGLLNTEAFF.

This chain uses TRBV11-2 with TRBJ2-7; 10 bases are shared with TRBD2. The CDR3 covers 17 residues. Germline CDR1 is SGHAT and CDR2 is FQNNGV. V lost 0 bases to trimming and J lost 4 bases; unmatched junction nucleotides: 9. Written as DNA, the CDR3 is TGTGCCAGCAGCTTAGACCTTGGACTAGCGGCGAGGTACGAGCAGTACTTC. This translates into CASSLDLGLAARYEQYF.

V is TRBV27 and J is TRBJ2-7; 7 bases match TRBD1. Germline CDR1 reads MNHEY; CDR2 reads SMNVEV (reference sequence). The CDR3 extends over 15 amino acids. The J segment lost 4 bases and the V segment lost 5 bases, leaving 11 bases of the junction unmatched. The CDR3 nucleotides read TGTGCCAGCAGTACCCGGGACAGTTTGTCTTACGAGCAGTACTTC. Residues: CASSTRDSLSYEQYF.

The chain has TRBV5-1 and TRBJ2-1; 9 bases map to TRBD2. V was pared by 0 bases and J by 6 bases, with 10 bases of the junction left unmatched. The CDR3 covers 17 residues. CDR1 and CDR2 from the germline V gene are SGHRS and YFSETQ. Written as DNA, the CDR3 is TGCGCCAGCAGCTTGGACCCTAGCGGGGTGGTGGTCAATGAGCAGTTCTTC. Amino acids: CASSLDPSGVVVNEQFF.

The chain recombines TRBV9 with TRBJ1-3, with D perhaps TRBD1 (6 bases). CDR1 and CDR2 from the germline V gene are SGDLS and YYNGEE. V shed 4 bases and J shed 1 base, with 9 bases lying between them. The CDR3 has 14 residues. The chain's CDR3 is CASSSRGSGNTIYF. The CDR3 DNA sequence: TGTGCCAGCAGCTCGAGGGGGTCTGGAAACACCATATATTTT.

J is TRBJ2-1 and V is TRBV4-1; D is undetermined. The CDR3 has 13 amino acids. The germline V gene has CDR1 MGHRA and CDR2 YSYEKL. V was trimmed by 0 bases and J by 5 bases, leaving 5 bases between them. The CDR3: CASSQDRHNEQFF. The CDR3 coding sequence is TGCGCCAGCAGCCAAGACAGGCACAATGAGCAGTTCTTC.

Comment on this clone: In the same sample, other DNA sequences code for this CDR3. V gene TRBV7-9 combines with J gene TRBJ2-7; D remains unclear. CDR1 and CDR2 from the germline V gene are SEHNR and FQNEAQ (reference sequence). There are 14 residues in the CDR3. Trimming pared 1 base from V and 2 bases from J, leaving 9 bases between. CDR3 sequence: CASSLVGGTYEQYF. DNA of the CDR3: TGTGCCAGCAGCTTAGTTGGCGGAACCTACGAGCAGTACTTC.

A few counts support this clone. This CDR3 is also generated by other DNA sequences in the sample. The rearrangement uses TRBV7-9 and TRBJ2-2; D could derive from TRBD1 or TRBD2 (5 bases each). This CDR3 has 13 amino acids. From germline, CDR1 is SEHNR and CDR2 FQNEAQ (reference sequence). Trimming stripped 0 bases from V and 6 bases from J, with 5 bases between. CDR3 in DNA: TGTGCCAGCAGCTTAGCGGGGGCCGGGGAGCTGTTTTTT. Residues: CASSLAGAGELFF. Supplemented by reference TRBV7-9 and TRBJ2-2, the full variable domain reads DTGVSQNPRHKITKRGQNVTFRCDPISEHNRLYWYRQTLGQGPEFLTYFQNEAQLEKSRLLSDRFSAERPKGSFSTLEIQRTEQGDSAMYLCASSLAGAGELFFGEGSRLTVL.

In the case of this clone: Other DNA sequences in the sample encode the same CDR3. The chain combines TRBV7-9 with TRBJ2-7; D gene unclear. The CDR3 contains 14 residues. Trimming stripped 1 base from V and 0 bases from J, with 7 bases between. The V gene's germline CDR1 is SEHNR and CDR2 FQNEAQ (reference sequence). Here the CDR3 DNA reads TGTGCCAGCAGCTTAGGAGGCCCCTCCTACGAGCAGTACTTC. It is translated as CASSLGGPSYEQYF.

This rearrangement joins TRBV11-2 to TRBJ2-7, with D perhaps TRBD1 or TRBD2 (5 bases each). Per germline, CDR1 SGHAT and CDR2 FQNNGV. V lost 5 bases to trimming and J lost 6 bases, with 17 bases between them. The CDR3 runs 14 residues. The CDR3 loop reads CASSAKEAQGEQYF. The CDR3 DNA reads TGTGCCAGCAGCGCCAAGGAGGCGCAGGGCGAGCAGTACTTC.

The chain couples TRBV5-6 to TRBJ2-3; D is unclear. CDR1 SGHDT and CDR2 YYEEEE come from the germline V gene. The length of the CDR3 is 16 residues. V gave up 1 base and J gave up 0 bases, with 12 bases separating them. CDR3 bases: TGTGCCAGCAGCTTGCGGACGGATCCTAGCACAGATACGCAGTATTTT. Protein: CASSLRTDPSTDTQYF.

The chain carries TRBV27 and TRBJ2-7; D is unresolved. Trimming removed 8 bases at V and 3 bases at J, with 11 bases between. The germline V gene encodes CDR1 MNHEY and CDR2 SMNVEV (reference sequence). The CDR3 length is 12 residues. The CDR3 loop is CASASWGYEQYF. The DNA of the CDR3 is TGTGCCAGCGCTTCCTGGGGCTACGAGCAGTACTTC.

This sequence joins TRBV19 and TRBJ2-2, with D possibly TRBD1 on 5 matching bases. This CDR3 has 14 amino acids. Trimming removed 3 bases from V and 5 bases from J, with 10 bases in between. In germline, CDR1 is LNHDA, CDR2 SQIVND (reference sequence). The CDR3 nucleotides are TGTGCCAGTAGTATCTGGACAAAAACCGGGGAGCTGTTTTTT. Its translation: CASSIWTKTGELFF. Combining the CDR3 with reference TRBV19 and TRBJ2-2 gives the whole variable domain DGGITQSPKYLFRKEGQNVTLSCEQNLNHDAMYWYRQDPGQGLRLIYYSQIVNDFQKGDIAEGYSVSREKKESFPLTVTSAQKNPTAFYLCASSIWTKTGELFFGEGSRLTVL.

In this sample, this clone turned up once. The J gene is TRBJ1-1, the V gene TRBV5-6, with D perhaps TRBD1 (5 bases). In germline, CDR1 is SGHDT, CDR2 YYEEEE. The CDR3 is made up of 16 amino acids. The ends were cut back, 0 bases at V and 0 bases at J, with 12 bases in the middle. CDR3 sequence reads: CASSLGTRALNTEAFF. CDR3 bases: TGTGCCAGCAGCTTGGGGACACGAGCCCTGAACACTGAAGCTTTCTTT. The full variable domain, in which reference TRBV5-6 and TRBJ1-1 provide the parts outside the CDR3, is DAGVTQSPTHLIKTRGQQVTLRCSPKSGHDTVSWYQQALGQGPQFIFQYYEEEERQRGNFPDRFSGHQFPNYSSELNVNALLLGDSALYLCASSLGTRALNTEAFFGQGTRLTVV.

The chain couples TRBV5-1 to TRBJ2-7; the match to TRBD2 covers 7 bases. This CDR3 is built from 16 residues. Germline CDR1 reads SGHRS; CDR2 reads YFSETQ. Germline trimming cut 2 bases from V and 1 base from J; bases unmatched to any gene: 9. This CDR3 is CASSFYEVSGSYEQYF. CDR3 bases: TGCGCCAGCAGCTTCTACGAGGTTAGCGGGTCCTACGAGCAGTACTTC.

CDR3 coding DNA: TGTGCCAGCAGTTTTTTCTCTGGGGCCAACGTCCTGACTTTC. It encodes CASSFFSGANVLTF. The chain combines TRBV28 with TRBJ2-6; D ambiguous. The CDR3 covers 14 residues. CDR1 is MDHEN, CDR2 SYDVKM, per germline. The V and J ends lost 3 bases and 0 bases respectively, with 3 bases between them. The whole variable domain, remainder taken from reference TRBV28 and TRBJ2-6, is DVKVTQSSRYLVKRTGEKVFLECVQDMDHENMFWYRQDPGLGLRLIYFSYDVKMKEKGDIPEGYSVSREKKERFSLILESASTNQTSMYLCASSFFSGANVLTFGAGSRLTVL.

The chain couples TRBV11-2 to TRBJ2-7, with 7 bases fitting TRBD2. CDR1 SGHAT and CDR2 FQNNGV come from the germline V gene. V shed 5 bases, J shed 3 bases, and the junction held 19 bases outside the gene matches. The CDR3 spans 18 residues. The CDR3 is CASSLGSRIGGKVYEQYF. CDR3 bases: TGTGCCAGCAGCCTAGGTTCACGAATCGGGGGGAAAGTCTACGAGCAGTACTTC.

For this clone: Other DNA sequences of this sample code for an identical CDR3. The chain combines TRBV6-5 with TRBJ2-7, with D hard to call. This CDR3 region has 11 residues. V was shortened by 2 bases and J by 6 bases, with 5 bases between the two germline ends. Germline lookup yields CDR1 MNHEY and CDR2 SVGAGI. The CDR3 DNA sequence: TGTGCCAGCAGTTACCCCCCCGAGCAGTACTTC. It codes for CASSYPPEQYF.

The chain has TRBV4-3 and TRBJ2-1; D unclear. Germline CDR1 is LGHNA and CDR2 is YSLEER. This CDR3 comprises 14 residues. With 0 bases removed from V and 2 bases from J, the gap between germline ends came to 5 bases. The CDR3 DNA is TGCGCCAGCAGCCAAGACGAAGCCTACAATGAGCAGTTCTTC. Its translation is CASSQDEAYNEQFF.

This clone has a handful of counts. This sequence joins TRBV12-5 and TRBJ1-1; no reliable D call. This CDR3 has 13 amino acids. V lost 1 base, J lost 2 bases, and 5 bases lay in between. Germline V gene sequence: CDR1 LGHNT, CDR2 FRNRAP. This CDR3 is CASGLGANTEAFF. For the CDR3, the DNA is TGTGCTAGTGGTTTGGGTGCCAACACTGAAGCTTTCTTT.

V usage is TRBV5-1 and J usage is TRBJ1-3; 10 positions agree with TRBD1. The germline CDR1 and CDR2 sequences are SGHRS and YFSETQ. Trimming cost V 0 bases and J 4 bases; bases outside gene matches: 4. The CDR3 covers 16 residues. The CDR3 here is CASSLGQGASGNTIYF. As DNA, the CDR3 is TGCGCCAGCAGCTTGGGACAGGGGGCCTCGGGAAACACCATATATTTT.

The chain recombines TRBV4-1 with TRBJ1-2; the D is unclear. Trimming stripped 4 bases from V and 5 bases from J, with 11 bases between. The CDR3 has 13 amino acids. CDR1 is MGHRA and CDR2 is YSYEKL in the germline V gene. The CDR3: CASSLQDGYGYTF. The CDR3 DNA sequence: TGCGCCAGCAGCCTTCAGGACGGGTATGGCTACACCTTC.

The chain joins TRBV15 to TRBJ2-1; unclear D gene. Germline assignment: CDR1 LNHNV and CDR2 YYDKDF (reference sequence). The V and J ends lost 0 bases and 9 bases respectively, with 6 bases between them. The CDR3 covers 12 residues. The DNA of the CDR3 is TGTGCCACCAGCAGAGATCCGAGTGAGCAGTTCTTC. Residues: CATSRDPSEQFF.

This rearrangement joins TRBV14 to TRBJ2-7; unclear D gene. This CDR3 contains 15 residues. Germline loops: CDR1 SGHDN, CDR2 FVKESK. With 1 base removed from V and 1 base from J, the gap between germline ends came to 11 bases. The CDR3 spells CASSQGYSQSYEQYF. CDR3 in DNA: TGTGCCAGCAGCCAAGGGTACAGCCAATCCTACGAGCAGTACTTC.